This section outlines one T cell receptor (beta chain) sequence together with its context. The sample holds many counts of this clonotype. There is no known antigen for this receptor. Within one base of it there is no much larger clone, and no base qualities were kept. These data originate in a study of CD8+CD57+ T cells in acquired aplastic anemia (dated by TCRdb to about 2018). For context, the study as a whole: DNA extracted from sorted CD4+ and CD8+ cells had a mean of approximately 3 ug, with a range of roughly 0.18 to 27.4 ug.

Genomic DNA was used as template for profiling of TCR beta VDJ combinations and CDR3 sequences. An Illumina HiSeq 2000 was the platform used for TCR repertoire sequencing. Under the source paper's analysis protocol: Repertoires were assessed using TRBV/TRBJ rearrangement plots, CDR3 size and DJ length profiles, and Simpson's diversity index. The most abundant DNA sequence in the deep sequencing data was defined as the immunodominant clone. CDR3 amino acid sequences were screened for sharing across subjects and compared with published repertoires and the VDJdb database. The public reads were reanalyzed by TCRdb: fastp trimming at Q25, MiXCR alignment, in-frame beta chains only. Rows with a matching CDR3 protein are joined into one entry that keeps the most common DNA and genes. TCRdb's processing, not the authors' own work, is the source of the V and J calls. The sample yields roughly 180,000 distinct CDR3 sequences; around 66% were counted once. About 43% of the sample belongs to the ten largest clones.

Sequences SGHKS (CDR1) and YYEKEE (CDR2) are obtained from the germline V gene (reference sequence). The CDR3 starts with the cysteine, ends with the phenylalanine, and has 14 residues. Only the CDR3 region is kept as DNA, spanning 42 bases read in frame from base 1. V is reduced by 5 bases and J by 0 bases, leaving a spacing of 12 bases between them. On the study overall, not on this receptor specifically: Between patients and healthy controls, no significant difference in CD8+ Simpson's diversity was found (P=0.060). Approximately 31 CD8+ CDR3 sequences were found in both patients and controls but appeared to be highly expressed in patients and within the immunodominant clones of the patients.

The study deep-sequenced TCR repertoires of sorted CD4+ and CD8+ blood T cells from severe aplastic anemia patients and healthy subjects. Ficoll-Paque density gradient centrifugation was used to isolate peripheral blood mononuclear cells. Before DNA was extracted, CD4+ and CD8+ T cells were sorted using either FACS or magnetic beads. The sample consisted of sorted CD4+, CD8+, or CD8+CD57+ T cells (not recorded which) from PBMCs. The TCR originated in a human donor with severe aplastic anemia or a healthy control (not recorded which). Recombination joined TRBV5-5 with TRBJ2-7; the D gene assignment is ambiguous. The base sequence is TGTGCCAGCAGTTCAGCTCAAAGCTCCTACGAGCAGTACTTC. It specifies CASSSAQSSYEQYF.